Following are 28 T cell receptor beta chains from one sample sequenced in a study of blood T cell repertoires in COVID-19. The data were produced by immunoSEQ multiplex PCR, yet TCRdb's version contains in-frame clones alone and is incomplete. Among approximately 290,000 clones, roughly nine tenths were seen once, and the ten largest hold roughly 11%. Sequencing was performed on peripheral blood. The receptors here all came from a young woman with COVID-19, enrolled during active disease.

This sequence joins TRBV7-2 and TRBJ2-7; a possible D gene is TRBD1 (5 bases). The ends were cut back, 0 bases at V and 2 bases at J, with 11 bases in the middle. CDR1 SGHTA and CDR2 FQGNSA come from the germline V gene. The CDR3 sequence is 15 residues long. Here the CDR3 DNA reads TGTGCCAGCAGCTTAGCGCCAGGACACACCTACGAGCAGTACTTC. Translation gives CASSLAPGHTYEQYF.

In DNA, the CDR3 is TGTGCCAGCAGCTTGGGCGGGACGGCTGGAAACACCATATATTTT. Its protein product is CASSLGGTAGNTIYF. V usage is TRBV7-9 and J usage is TRBJ1-3; a weak D match, TRBD1 (5 bases). The germline CDR1 and CDR2 sequences are SEHNR and FQNEAQ (reference sequence). V lost 3 bases to trimming and J lost 2 bases, with 11 bases between them. CDR3 length: 15 amino acids.

The chain employs TRBV11-2 and TRBJ2-5; D may be TRBD2 (6 bases). Germline lookup yields CDR1 SGHAT and CDR2 FQNNGV. The CDR3 has 15 residues. V lost 1 base and J lost 9, with 18 bases in between. The CDR3 nucleotides read TGTGCCAGCAGCTTAGTACCCGGGGGTGGATGGGCCCAGTACTTC. Its translation is CASSLVPGGGWAQYF.

The gene calls are TRBV10-1 and TRBJ1-6, with D possibly TRBD1 on 6 matching bases. Trimming left V 6 bases short and J 7 bases short, with 16 bases between. The CDR3 sequence is 15 residues long. The germline V gene encodes CDR1 WNHNN and CDR2 SYGVQD (reference sequence). CDR3 protein: CASSFRDNLNSPLHF. Written as DNA, the CDR3 is TGCGCCAGCAGCTTCCGGGACAACTTAAATTCACCCCTCCACTTT.

This rearrangement joins TRBV6-6 to TRBJ1-5, with D unclear. The length of the CDR3 is 14 residues. CDR1 and CDR2 from the germline V gene are MNHNY and SVGAGI (reference sequence). The V and J ends lost 6 bases and 7 bases respectively, with 16 bases between them. The DNA for the CDR3 is TGTGCCAGCAGACAGCCGGATGCCTGGCAGCCCCAGCATTTT. Residues: CASRQPDAWQPQHF.

This clone occurred once. The V call is TRBV29-1, the J call TRBJ2-3, with a possible D match to TRBD2 (5 bases). The CDR3 has 12 amino acids. CDR1 and CDR2 (germline): SQVTM, ANQGSEA. V lost 2 bases and J 8 bases, leaving 11 bases between the germline ends. The CDR3 reads CSVEKAVGTQYF. As DNA, the CDR3 is TGCAGCGTTGAAAAAGCGGTTGGTACGCAGTATTTT.

V usage is TRBV5-1 and J usage is TRBJ1-1; 7 nucleotides match TRBD1. Looked up from germline, CDR1 is SGHRS and CDR2 is YFSETQ. Trimming took 4 bases from V and 5 from J; bases not matched to a gene: 2. The CDR3 loop spans 12 amino acids. The CDR3, as DNA: TGCGCCAGCAGCCAGGACAGGACTGAAGCTTTCTTT. Its protein product is CASSQDRTEAFF.

The chain is built from TRBV14 and TRBJ1-2; D unclear. Germline V CDR1 and CDR2: SGHDN, FVKESK. The V and J ends lost 3 bases and 2 bases respectively, with 7 bases between them. This CDR3 has 13 amino acids. The CDR3 DNA follows: TGTGCCAGCAGCCATACCAGGAACTATGGCTACACCTTC. Translating it yields CASSHTRNYGYTF.

Turning to this clone: A junction boundary mismatches the germline segment, possibly from a read error. The J gene is TRBJ2-1, the V gene TRBV6-5, with TRBD2 matching 14 bases. The V gene's germline CDR1 is MNHEY and CDR2 SVGAGI. The CDR3 has 15 residues. The CDR3 spells CASSSGTSGGPYTIF. CDR3 nucleotide sequence: TGTGCCAGCAGCTCTGGGACTAGCGGGGGCCCGTATACGATCTTC.

This chain connects TRBV3-1 (or the pseudogene TRBV3-2) to TRBJ2-3; D might be TRBD2 (5 bases). Trimming removed 1 base at V and 10 bases at J, with 15 bases between. This CDR3 has 14 amino acids. Germline CDR1 reads LGHDT; CDR2 reads YNNKEL (reference sequence). The CDR3 spells CASSQGPEGTPQYF. Here the CDR3 DNA reads TGTGCCAGCAGCCAAGGTCCTGAGGGTACGCCGCAGTATTTT.

J is TRBJ2-3 and V is TRBV2; 9 positions match TRBD2. The CDR3 runs 15 residues. From germline, CDR1 is SNHLY and CDR2 FYNNEI. Trimming took 5 bases from V and 5 from J; bases not matched to a gene: 8. For the CDR3, the DNA is TGTGCCAGCAGTATAGAGCGGGGGGTGATAGATACGCAGTATTTT. Translation gives CASSIERGVIDTQYF.

The chain uses TRBV12-3 or TRBV12-4 and TRBJ1-1, with TRBD1 matching 8 bases. With V trimmed by 5 bases and J by 6 bases, 5 bases remained unmatched. This CDR3 has 13 residues. CDR3 in amino acids: CASSRDRRAEAFF. CDR3 DNA: TGTGCCAGCAGTAGGGACAGGAGGGCTGAAGCTTTCTTT.

V and J are TRBV3-1 (or the pseudogene TRBV3-2) and TRBJ2-3; TRBD2 matches at 8 bases. This CDR3 region has 18 residues. Losses at the gene ends were 0 bases for V and 0 bases for J; bases not matched to a gene: 8. The V gene's germline CDR1 is LGHDT and CDR2 YNNKEL (reference sequence). The CDR3 bases are TGTGCCAGCAGCCAAGATCCTGGGCGGGGGGTGAGCACAGATACGCAGTATTTT. Its translation is CASSQDPGRGVSTDTQYF.

The rearrangement links TRBV29-1 to TRBJ1-2; no firm D call. The CDR3 is made up of 13 amino acids. The V and J ends lost 7 bases and 3 bases respectively, with 15 bases between them. Looked up from germline, CDR1 is SQVTM and CDR2 is ANQGSEA. This CDR3 is CSARLGGYYGYTF. In DNA, the CDR3 is TGCAGCGCCCGGTTAGGAGGTTACTATGGCTACACCTTC.

The V and J genes are TRBV4-1 and TRBJ1-5, with TRBD1 identical over 8 bases. The CDR3 length is 15 residues. The trim removed 1 base at V and 3 bases at J, leaving 2 bases unmatched. Germline CDR1 reads MGHRA; CDR2 reads YSYEKL. CDR3 coding DNA: TGCGCCAGCAGCCAAGCGACAGGGGTCAATCAGCCCCAGCATTTT. Protein sequence: CASSQATGVNQPQHF.

This clone occurred once. The chain has TRBV5-6 and TRBJ1-2; 9 bases line up with TRBD1. This CDR3 is 15 amino acids long. J lost 5 bases, V lost 1 base, and 6 bases had no gene match. Per the germline V gene, CDR1 is SGHDT and CDR2 is YYEEEE. The CDR3 region is CASSLMGQGQYGYTF. In DNA, the CDR3 is TGTGCCAGCAGCTTGATGGGACAGGGCCAGTATGGCTACACCTTC.

The genes are TRBV19 and TRBJ1-5; 9 nucleotides line up with TRBD1. Trimming removed 7 bases from V and 2 bases from J; junction bases left unmatched: 9. CDR1 is LNHDA and CDR2 is SQIVND in the germline V gene (reference sequence). The CDR3 is 16 residues long. This CDR3 reads CASTPDRGLGNQPQHF. The CDR3, as DNA: TGTGCCAGTACCCCGGACAGGGGCTTAGGCAATCAGCCCCAGCATTTT.

The chain is built from TRBV5-5 and TRBJ2-5, with TRBD1 as a possible D gene (5 bases). CDR1 and CDR2 from the germline V gene are SGHKS and YYEKEE (reference sequence). The CDR3 has 14 residues. Trimming removed 4 bases at V and 5 bases at J, with 15 bases between. The CDR3 bases are TGTGCCAGCAGCCCGATAGGGGCTGGGGAGACCCAGTACTTC. It specifies CASSPIGAGETQYF.

The chain recombines TRBV11-2 with TRBJ1-2; possibly TRBD1 for D (6 bases). This CDR3 spans 13 amino acids. V was cut by 5 bases and J by 4 bases, with 11 bases left in between. Germline V CDR1 and CDR2: SGHAT, FQNNGV. The CDR3 protein is CASSGQRSYGYTF. The DNA of the CDR3 is TGTGCCAGCAGCGGACAGCGTTCCTATGGCTACACCTTC. The variable domain in full, with the rest retrieved from reference TRBV11-2 and TRBJ1-2, is EAGVAQSPRYKIIEKRQSVAFWCNPISGHATLYWYQQILGQGPKLLIQFQNNGVVDDSQLPKDRFSAERLKGVDSTLKIQPAKLEDSAVYLCASSGQRSYGYTFGSGTRLTVV.

The chain couples TRBV7-9 to TRBJ2-3, with 10 bases identical to TRBD2. V lost 5 bases to trimming and J lost 2 bases; unmatched junction nucleotides: 10. CDR1 is SEHNR and CDR2 is FQNEAQ in the germline V gene (reference sequence). There are 17 residues in the CDR3. CDR3 residues: CASSTNPSGGPTDTQYF. The CDR3, as DNA: TGTGCCAGCAGCACGAACCCTAGCGGGGGACCCACAGATACGCAGTATTTT.

The V gene is TRBV27, the J gene TRBJ1-1; D perhaps matches TRBD1 (5 bases). There are 15 residues in the CDR3. Trimming pared 5 bases from V and 5 bases from J, leaving 18 bases between. Germline CDR1 is MNHEY and CDR2 is SMNVEV (reference sequence). The CDR3 DNA reads TGTGCCAGCAGTCCCTCCGCGGGGGGAGTGACTGAAGCTTTCTTT. Protein product: CASSPSAGGVTEAFF.

The genes are TRBV21-1 and TRBJ1-3; the D segment call TRBD1 is taken from the table without a DNA check. TRBV21-1 is a documented pseudogene. The CDR3 has 15 amino acids. DNA for the CDR3: TGTGCCAGCAGCAAAGTCGGCAGGGGAGGAAACACCATATATTTT. This codes for CASSKVGRGGNTIYF.

V usage is TRBV7-9 and J usage is TRBJ1-2; D might be TRBD1 (5 bases). The ends were cut back, 3 bases at V and 4 bases at J, with 18 bases in the middle. There are 16 residues in the CDR3. Germline V gene lookup returns CDR1 SEHNR and CDR2 FQNEAQ (reference sequence). This CDR3 reads CASSFPQGSRSYGYTF. The CDR3 region has the DNA TGTGCCAGCAGCTTCCCGCAGGGAAGCCGGAGCTATGGCTACACCTTC.

The chain carries TRBV7-8 and TRBJ1-3; D might be TRBD1 (5 bases). Germline CDR1 is SGHVS and CDR2 is FQNEAQ. The ends were cut back, 1 base at V and 0 bases at J, with 7 bases in the middle. This CDR3 spans 15 amino acids. The CDR3 sequence is CASSLGRGSGNTIYF. Here the CDR3 DNA reads TGTGCCAGCAGCTTAGGGAGGGGCTCTGGAAACACCATATATTTT. Using reference TRBV7-8 and TRBJ1-3 for the parts outside the CDR3, the full variable domain is GAGVSQSPRYKVAKRGQDVALRCDPISGHVSLFWYQQALGQGPEFLTYFQNEAQLDKSGLPSDRFFAERPEGSVSTLKIQRTQQEDSAVYLCASSLGRGSGNTIYFGEGSWLTVV.

This clone appeared once. The J gene is TRBJ2-3, the V gene TRBV5-1, with 8 bases matching TRBD1. Trimming took 4 bases from V and 5 from J; bases not matched to a gene: 6. The V gene's germline CDR1 is SGHRS and CDR2 YFSETQ. The CDR3 is 14 amino acids. Written as DNA, the CDR3 is TGCGCCAGCAGCACCGGACAGGGAATAGATACGCAGTATTTT. It specifies CASSTGQGIDTQYF.

This clone was counted a single time. The V call is TRBV2, the J call TRBJ1-2, with D possibly TRBD1 on 6 matching bases. Germline lookup yields CDR1 SNHLY and CDR2 FYNNEI. V gave up 6 bases and J gave up 6 bases, with 11 bases separating them. This CDR3 spans 12 amino acids. CDR3 region: CASRQGPHGYTF. The CDR3 region has the DNA TGTGCCAGCAGACAGGGTCCTCATGGCTACACCTTC.

The chain is built from TRBV9 and TRBJ1-6; D is unresolved. CDR3 size: 16 residues. Trimming took 0 bases from V and 7 from J, leaving 14 bases between them. Per the germline V gene, CDR1 is SGDLS and CDR2 is YYNGEE. The CDR3 sequence: CASSVGFGRGNSPLHF. The CDR3 DNA reads as TGTGCCAGCAGCGTAGGGTTTGGCAGAGGCAATTCACCCCTCCACTTT.

The chain couples TRBV10-1 to TRBJ2-1; 7 bases fit TRBD2. The CDR3 contains 17 residues. From germline, CDR1 is WNHNN and CDR2 SYGVQD (reference sequence). The V gene end was trimmed by 3 bases and the J gene end by 8 bases; junction bases not matched to a gene: 16. The chain's CDR3 is CASSDHRAFLGGDEQFF. As DNA, the CDR3 is TGCGCCAGCAGTGACCACCGGGCCTTCTTGGGGGGGGATGAGCAGTTCTTC.